Sequencing of this T cell receptor beta chain was carried out in a study of multiple sclerosis patients with progressive multifocal leukoencephalopathy. Trimming at V came to 5 bases and at J to 0 bases, leaving 11 bases not matched to a gene. CDR3 length: 17 amino acids. The V gene's germline CDR1 is LNHDA and CDR2 SQIVND (reference sequence). Time point described: 5 to 6 months of natalizumab therapy. The repertoire was sequenced with immunoSEQ multiplex PCR; TCRdb's copy has only in-frame clones and lacks some. The sample carries some 31,000 clones, approximately 89% recorded once. This sequence originates from a human donor with multiple sclerosis. The starting material was PBMCs, obtained from a patient treated with natalizumab. This rearrangement joins TRBV19 to TRBJ2-3; 7 bases fit TRBD1. The CDR3 DNA is TGTGCCAGTAGTCTAAGGGGGCCCCCCCTTAGCACAGATACGCAGTATTTT. Its translation is CASSLRGPPLSTDTQYF.